This T cell receptor (beta chain) was found in a study of blood T cell repertoires in COVID-19. CDR1 and CDR2 (germline): LNHNV, YYDKDF (reference sequence). CDR3 size: 16 residues. Trimming took 0 bases from V and 1 from J, leaving 11 bases between them. Sequenced by immunoSEQ multiplex PCR; TCRdb stores in-frame clones only, minus some. The sample gives approximately 220,000 clones, around 90% of which show up once; 1.2% is in the top ten. This receptor was taken from a man aged 25-40 years who had recovered from COVID-19. The genes are TRBV15 and TRBJ2-3; no firm D call. The material sequenced was PBMCs or T cells enriched from blood (not recorded which). This chain's CDR3 is CATSRDARSGTDTQYF. The CDR3 region has the DNA TGTGCCACCAGCAGAGATGCGCGTTCGGGCACAGATACGCAGTATTTT.